A single sample gave rise to the 24 T cell receptor beta chains below, sequenced in a study of blood T cell repertoires in COVID-19 (dated by TCRdb to between 2020 and 2021). The library was made by the immunoSEQ multiplex PCR assay. TCRdb obtained this table from immuneACCESS and retained in-frame rearrangements with V and J assigned. These tables miss some clones; where compared with another copy, unresolved V genes account for less than half of the shortfall, and the remainder is unexplained. Across this sample there are some 98,000 clones, with about 80% seen only once. The ten largest clones add up to roughly 10% of the sample. Sequencing was performed on peripheral blood. These TCRs come from a man in his 70s with acute or convalescent COVID-19.

The V gene is TRBV9, the J gene TRBJ2-7; 8 bases agree with TRBD2. V trimming: 0 bases; J trimming: 2 bases; junction bases outside the gene matches: 7. CDR3 length equals 16 residues. Germline assignment: CDR1 SGDLS and CDR2 YYNGEE. CDR3 protein: CASSVASAGGPYEQYF. In DNA form, the CDR3 reads TGTGCCAGCAGCGTAGCTTCGGCGGGGGGTCCCTACGAGCAGTACTTC.

This sequence joins TRBV5-8 and TRBJ2-2; 8 bases are shared with TRBD2. The germline gives CDR1 SGHTS, CDR2 YDEGEE. Trimming at V came to 1 base and at J to 5 bases, leaving 10 bases not matched to a gene. The CDR3 length is 17 residues. The CDR3 DNA is TGTGCCAGCAGCTTGAAGAGCGGGAGTGGTAGGACCGGGGAGCTGTTTTTT. This codes for CASSLKSGSGRTGELFF.

V is TRBV14 and J is TRBJ1-1, with TRBD1 matching over 10 bases. Unmatched junction bases numbered 5, after V lost 4 bases and J lost 0 bases. The germline V gene has CDR1 SGHDN and CDR2 FVKESK. The CDR3 runs to 16 residues. The CDR3, as DNA: TGTGCCAGCAGCCCGGACAGGGGGGTCATGAACACTGAAGCTTTCTTT. Translated, it gives CASSPDRGVMNTEAFF.

This sequence joins TRBV28 and TRBJ2-2; tentatively, D is TRBD1 (5 bases). V was pared by 3 bases and J by 6 bases, with 20 bases between. The CDR3 runs 17 residues. From germline, CDR1 is MDHEN and CDR2 SYDVKM. Here the CDR3 reads CASSLVGQGPLPGELFF. CDR3 sequence (DNA): TGTGCCAGCAGTTTGGTCGGGCAGGGCCCCCTACCCGGGGAGCTGTTTTTT. Based on the CDR3 plus reference TRBV28 and TRBJ2-2, the full variable domain is DVKVTQSSRYLVKRTGEKVFLECVQDMDHENMFWYRQDPGLGLRLIYFSYDVKMKEKGDIPEGYSVSREKKERFSLILESASTNQTSMYLCASSLVGQGPLPGELFFGEGSRLTVL.

This rearrangement joins TRBV28 to TRBJ2-7, with 7 bases that match TRBD1. V lost 3 bases, J lost 2 bases, and 1 base stayed unmatched. The CDR3 is 13 amino acids. Looked up from germline, CDR1 is MDHEN and CDR2 is SYDVKM. In nucleotides, the CDR3 is TGTGCCAGCAGTTTCGGGACAGCCTACGAGCAGTACTTC. Amino acid sequence: CASSFGTAYEQYF. The entire variable domain, with the rest obtained from reference TRBV28 and TRBJ2-7, is as follows: DVKVTQSSRYLVKRTGEKVFLECVQDMDHENMFWYRQDPGLGLRLIYFSYDVKMKEKGDIPEGYSVSREKKERFSLILESASTNQTSMYLCASSFGTAYEQYFGPGTRLTVT.

This chain joins TRBV18 and TRBJ2-7; TRBD1 agrees at 9 bases. Germline V gene lookup returns CDR1 KGHSH and CDR2 LQKENI. The CDR3 is made up of 18 amino acids. The V gene end was trimmed by 1 base and the J gene end by 0 bases; junction bases not matched to a gene: 10. The CDR3 region is CASSPLGQGSINSYEQYF. The CDR3 DNA follows: TGTGCCAGCTCACCACTGGGACAGGGTTCTATAAACTCCTACGAGCAGTACTTC.

This clone was counted a few times. Compared with germline, one end of the junction differs, possibly owing to a read error. The chain uses TRBV6-2 or TRBV6-3 and TRBJ2-7; TRBD1 matches 9 bases. Germline V gene data show CDR1 as MNHEY and CDR2 as SVGEGT. The CDR3 runs to 18 residues. For the CDR3, the DNA is TGTGCCAGCAGTTACTCGCGATCCCCGGGACAGGGCTCCCACGAGCAGTACTTC. Encoded protein: CASSYSRSPGQGSHEQYF.

The V and J genes are TRBV7-2 and TRBJ2-1; the D is unclear. The CDR3 length is 13 residues. Germline values: CDR1 SGHTA, CDR2 FQGNSA. Trimming took 8 bases from V and 6 from J, leaving 14 bases between them. The CDR3 bases are TGTGCCAGCCGAAGTCCCCCACTCAATGAGCAGTTCTTC. It specifies CASRSPPLNEQFF.

This clone came up a few times. A junction end diverges from the germline sequence, so it may reflect a read error. The rearrangement joins TRBV28 to TRBJ2-7, with 9 bases lining up with TRBD2. This CDR3 is 15 amino acids long. Germline V CDR1 and CDR2: MDHEN, SYDVKM. CDR3 in amino acids: CASSLAGGLSNEQYF. In DNA form, the CDR3 reads TGTGCCAGCAGTTTAGCGGGAGGGCTCTCCAACGAGCAGTACTTC.

The chain carries TRBV30 and TRBJ1-4, with D unclear. V lost 0 bases to trimming and J lost 6 bases, with 8 bases between them. Germline CDR1 and CDR2: GTSNPN and SVGIG (reference sequence). CDR3 size: 13 residues. CDR3 residues: CAWSVLPHEKLFF. Written as DNA, the CDR3 is TGTGCCTGGAGTGTCCTCCCTCATGAAAAACTGTTTTTT.

The rearrangement joins TRBV2 to TRBJ1-2, with TRBD1 identical over 7 bases. This CDR3 is built from 14 residues. The germline CDR1 and CDR2 sequences are SNHLY and FYNNEI. Germline trimming cut 2 bases from V and 5 bases from J; bases unmatched to any gene: 5. CDR3 nucleotides: TGTGCCAGCAGTGAAAGGGGACAGTCTTATGGCTACACCTTC. Amino acids: CASSERGQSYGYTF. The complete variable domain, with remaining parts taken from reference TRBV2 and TRBJ1-2, reads EPEVTQTPSHQVTQMGQEVILRCVPISNHLYFYWYRQILGQKVEFLVSFYNNEISEKSEIFDDQFSVERPDGSNFTLKIRSTKLEDSAMYFCASSERGQSYGYTFGSGTRLTVV.

The rearrangement uses TRBV5-8 and TRBJ2-7, with 9 bases identical to TRBD2. Germline V CDR1 and CDR2: SGHTS, YDEGEE. The CDR3 sequence is 15 residues long. Losses at the gene ends were 9 bases for V and 5 bases for J; bases not matched to a gene: 15. CDR3 nucleotide sequence: TGTGCCACCCAGCTTGATGGACTAGCGACGAACGAGCAGTACTTC. Translation: CATQLDGLATNEQYF.

V is TRBV27 and J is TRBJ2-7; 7 nucleotides line up with TRBD2. The CDR3 has 14 residues. In germline, CDR1 is MNHEY, CDR2 SMNVEV (reference sequence). V trimming: 7 bases; J trimming: 2 bases; junction bases outside the gene matches: 8. The CDR3 coding sequence is TGTGCCAGCACCCCTCCGGGACTACCCTACGAGCAGTACTTC. It yields the protein CASTPPGLPYEQYF.

The rearrangement uses TRBV7-3 and TRBJ2-2, with D possibly matching TRBD2 (6 bases). V was cut by 6 bases and J by 6 bases, with 17 bases left in between. From germline, CDR1 is SGHTA and CDR2 FQGTGA. CDR3 size: 15 residues. CDR3 region: CASRRGTEAAGELFF. DNA of the CDR3: TGTGCCAGCAGGCGCGGGACCGAGGCGGCCGGGGAGCTGTTTTTT.

The chain links TRBV28 to TRBJ1-2, with 8 bases that match TRBD1. CDR3 length: 16 amino acids. In germline, CDR1 is MDHEN, CDR2 SYDVKM. Germline trimming cut 5 bases from V and 4 bases from J; bases unmatched to any gene: 12. The CDR3 nucleotides read TGTGCCAGCAGTACTCGAGTGAGGACAGGGCTCTATGGCTACACCTTC. This translates into CASSTRVRTGLYGYTF.

The chain combines TRBV10-1 with TRBJ2-3; TRBD1 agrees at 8 bases. After removal of 10 bases from V and 0 bases from J, the junction contained 3 bases not matched to a gene. The CDR3 has 13 amino acids. Germline V gene lookup returns CDR1 WNHNN and CDR2 SYGVQD (reference sequence). CDR3 nucleotides: TGCGCCACCCGACAGGGGAGCACAGATACGCAGTATTTT. Protein: CATRQGSTDTQYF.

The chain is built from TRBV2 and TRBJ1-4; tentative D call: TRBD1 (5 bases). The length of the CDR3 is 15 residues. V was pared by 0 bases and J by 5 bases, with 10 bases between. Germline CDR1 SNHLY, CDR2 FYNNEI. The CDR3 nucleotides read TGTGCCAGCAGTGAAGCGGGACTTGCGAATGAAAAACTGTTTTTT. Translation: CASSEAGLANEKLFF.

The chain employs TRBV9 and TRBJ2-5; 8 nucleotides line up with TRBD1. Germline CDR1 reads SGDLS; CDR2 reads YYNGEE. The trim removed 3 bases at V and 1 base at J, leaving 5 bases unmatched. The CDR3 covers 15 residues. CDR3 residues: CASSAITGGQETQYF. The CDR3 coding sequence is TGTGCCAGCAGCGCCATCACAGGGGGCCAAGAGACCCAGTACTTC. The full variable domain, in which reference TRBV9 and TRBJ2-5 provide the parts outside the CDR3, is DSGVTQTPKHLITATGQRVTLRCSPRSGDLSVYWYQQSLDQGLQFLIQYYNGEERAKGNILERFSAQQFPDLHSELNLSSLELGDSALYFCASSAITGGQETQYFGPGTRLLVL.

This chain links TRBV18 with TRBJ2-7, with D perhaps matching TRBD1 (6 bases). The V end lost 6 bases, the J end lost 4 bases, and 16 bases lay between the germline ends. This CDR3 has 14 amino acids. Germline CDR1 KGHSH, CDR2 LQKENI. CDR3 sequence: CASSPTGQKYEQYF. CDR3 DNA sequence: TGTGCCAGCTCGCCCACGGGACAAAAGTACGAGCAGTACTTC.

The chain has TRBV6-5 and TRBJ1-2; TRBD1 matches at 9 bases. J was trimmed by 6 bases and V by 6 bases; bases with no gene match: 5. The V gene's germline CDR1 is MNHEY and CDR2 SVGAGI. The CDR3 consists of 13 residues. The CDR3 sequence: CASRGQGWNGYTF. The CDR3 nucleotides are TGTGCCAGCAGGGGACAGGGTTGGAATGGCTACACCTTC.

The V gene is TRBV18, the J gene TRBJ1-1; possibly TRBD1 for D (5 bases). This CDR3 is built from 14 residues. Per germline, CDR1 KGHSH and CDR2 LQKENI. Trimming removed 5 bases from V and 4 bases from J, with 14 bases in between. CDR3 region: CASSKEGPRTEAFF. CDR3 nucleotides: TGTGCCAGCTCAAAGGAGGGACCTCGCACTGAAGCTTTCTTT. Full variable domain (missing parts from reference TRBV18 and TRBJ1-1): NAGVMQNPRHLVRRRGQEARLRCSPMKGHSHVYWYRQLPEEGLKFMVYLQKENIIDESGMPKERFSAEFPKEGPSILRIQQVVRGDSAAYFCASSKEGPRTEAFFGQGTRLTVV.

The chain has TRBV18 and TRBJ1-1; 7 bases line up with TRBD1. Looked up from germline, CDR1 is KGHSH and CDR2 is LQKENI. The length of the CDR3 is 14 residues. V lost 5 bases and J lost 8; bases outside the gene matches: 11. The CDR3 region is CASSVTGESREAFF. The CDR3 DNA sequence: TGTGCCAGCTCAGTCACAGGGGAGAGTAGGGAAGCTTTCTTT.

V is TRBV28 and J is TRBJ1-5; maybe TRBD1 (6 bases). CDR3 size: 14 residues. The germline V gene encodes CDR1 MDHEN and CDR2 SYDVKM. Trimming shortened V by 6 bases and J by 3 bases, and 12 bases separated the two germline ends. CDR3 loop: CASSRRQVNQPQHF. The CDR3 DNA reads as TGTGCCAGCAGCCGTCGACAGGTCAATCAGCCCCAGCATTTT.

The rearrangement links TRBV15 to TRBJ1-5, with 9 positions matching TRBD1. J was trimmed by 5 bases and V by 4 bases; bases with no gene match: 3. Per the germline V gene, CDR1 is LNHNV and CDR2 is YYDKDF (reference sequence). The CDR3 is made up of 14 amino acids. CDR3 sequence reads: CATSTGQGYQPQHF. The CDR3 nucleotides are TGTGCCACCAGCACGGGACAGGGCTATCAGCCCCAGCATTTT.